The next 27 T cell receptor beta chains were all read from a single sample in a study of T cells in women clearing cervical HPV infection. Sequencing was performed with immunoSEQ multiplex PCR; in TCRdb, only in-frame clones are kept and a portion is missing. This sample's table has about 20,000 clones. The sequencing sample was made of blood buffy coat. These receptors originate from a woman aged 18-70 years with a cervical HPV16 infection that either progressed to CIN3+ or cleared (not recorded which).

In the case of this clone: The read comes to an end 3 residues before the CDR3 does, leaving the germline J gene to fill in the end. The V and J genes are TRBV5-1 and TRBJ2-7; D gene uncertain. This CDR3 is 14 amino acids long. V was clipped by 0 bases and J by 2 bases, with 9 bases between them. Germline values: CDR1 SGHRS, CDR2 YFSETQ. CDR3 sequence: CASSLDPRAYEQYF. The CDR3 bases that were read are TGCGCCAGCAGCTTGGACCCGCGAGCCTACGAG.

The sequenced part of the CDR3 DNA is TGTGCCAGCAGCCAGAGCTCTATAGGGGCTAGCCAAGAGACC. It is translated as CASSQSSIGASQET. The full-length CDR3 reads as CASSQSSIGASQETQYF. This rearrangement joins TRBV3-1 (or the pseudogene TRBV3-2) to TRBJ2-5; maybe TRBD1 (5 bases). The read finishes 3 residues shy of the CDR3 end, and the germline J gene is used to complete it. CDR1 is LGHDT, CDR2 YNNKEL, per germline (reference sequence). This CDR3 comprises 17 residues. V lost 3 bases and J lost 1, with 18 bases in between.

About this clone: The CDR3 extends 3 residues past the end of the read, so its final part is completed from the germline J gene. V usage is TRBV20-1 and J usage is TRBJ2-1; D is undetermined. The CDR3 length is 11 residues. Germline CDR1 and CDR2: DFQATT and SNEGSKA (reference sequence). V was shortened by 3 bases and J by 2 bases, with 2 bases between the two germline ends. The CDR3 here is CSASTYNEQFF. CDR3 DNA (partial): TGCAGTGCTAGTACCTACAATGAG.

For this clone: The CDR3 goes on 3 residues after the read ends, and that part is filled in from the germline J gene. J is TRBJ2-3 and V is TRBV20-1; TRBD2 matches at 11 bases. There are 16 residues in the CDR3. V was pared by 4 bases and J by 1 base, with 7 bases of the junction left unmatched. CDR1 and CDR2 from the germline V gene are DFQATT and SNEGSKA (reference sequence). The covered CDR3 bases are TGCAGTGCTACACGCGCGACTAGCGGGGGCACAGATACG. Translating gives CSATRATSGGTDT. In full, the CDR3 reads CSATRATSGGTDTQYF.

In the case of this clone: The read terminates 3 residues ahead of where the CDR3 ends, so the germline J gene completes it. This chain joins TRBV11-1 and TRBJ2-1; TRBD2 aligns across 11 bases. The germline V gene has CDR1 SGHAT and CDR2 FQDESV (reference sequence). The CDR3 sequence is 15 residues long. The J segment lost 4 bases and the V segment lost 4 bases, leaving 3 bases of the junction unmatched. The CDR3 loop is CASSSTSGVYNEQFF. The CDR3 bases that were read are TGTGCCAGCAGCTCGACTAGCGGGGTGTACAATGAG.

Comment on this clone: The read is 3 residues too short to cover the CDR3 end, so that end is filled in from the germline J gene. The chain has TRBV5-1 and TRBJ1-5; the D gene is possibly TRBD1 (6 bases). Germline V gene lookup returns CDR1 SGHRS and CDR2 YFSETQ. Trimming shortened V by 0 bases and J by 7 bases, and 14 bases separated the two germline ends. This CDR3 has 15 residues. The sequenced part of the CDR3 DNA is TGCGCCAGCAGCTTGGATCCAGGGGACGGCCAGCCC. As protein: CASSLDPGDGQP. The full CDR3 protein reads CASSLDPGDGQPQHF.

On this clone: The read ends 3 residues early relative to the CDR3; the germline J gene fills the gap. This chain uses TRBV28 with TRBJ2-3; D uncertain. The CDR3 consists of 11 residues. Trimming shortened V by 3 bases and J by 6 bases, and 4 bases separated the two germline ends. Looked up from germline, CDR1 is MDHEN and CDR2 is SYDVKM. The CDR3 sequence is CASSLRDTQYF. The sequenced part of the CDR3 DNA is TGTGCCAGCAGTTTGCGGGATACG. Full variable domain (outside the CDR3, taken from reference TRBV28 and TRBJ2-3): DVKVTQSSRYLVKRTGEKVFLECVQDMDHENMFWYRQDPGLGLRLIYFSYDVKMKEKGDIPEGYSVSREKKERFSLILESASTNQTSMYLCASSLRDTQYFGPGTRLTVL.

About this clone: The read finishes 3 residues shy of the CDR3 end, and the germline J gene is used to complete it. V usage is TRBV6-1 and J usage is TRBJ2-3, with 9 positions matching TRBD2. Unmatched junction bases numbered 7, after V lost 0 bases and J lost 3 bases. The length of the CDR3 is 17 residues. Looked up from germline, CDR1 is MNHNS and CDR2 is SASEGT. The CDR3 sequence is CASSEAVWLAGTDTQYF. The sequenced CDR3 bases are TGTGCCAGCAGTGAAGCGGTATGGCTAGCGGGGACAGATACG.

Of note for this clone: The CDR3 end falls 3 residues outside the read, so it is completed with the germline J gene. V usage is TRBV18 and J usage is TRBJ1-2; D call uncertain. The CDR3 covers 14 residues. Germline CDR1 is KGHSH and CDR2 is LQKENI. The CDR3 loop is CASSQAIFYNDYTF. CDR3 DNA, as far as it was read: TGTGCCAGCTCCCAGGCTATTTTCTACAATGAC. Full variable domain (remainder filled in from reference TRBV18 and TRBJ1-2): NAGVMQNPRHLVRRRGQEARLRCSPMKGHSHVYWYRQLPEEGLKFMVYLQKENIIDESGMPKERFSAEFPKEGPSILRIQQVVRGDSAAYFCASSQAIFYNDYTFGSGTRLTVV.

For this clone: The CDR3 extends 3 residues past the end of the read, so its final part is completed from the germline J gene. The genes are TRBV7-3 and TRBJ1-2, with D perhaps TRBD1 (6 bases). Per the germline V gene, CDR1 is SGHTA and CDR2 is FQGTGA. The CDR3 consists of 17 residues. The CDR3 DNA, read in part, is TGTGCCAGCAGCTCAGGACTAGCGGGGGGCGAAACCTACGAC. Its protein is CASSSGLAGGETYD. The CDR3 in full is CASSSGLAGGETYDYTF.

This CDR3 is CASSIDLEDRGDLGPDTQYF. CDR3 DNA (partial): TGTGCCAGTAGTATAGATCTCGAGGACAGGGGAGATTTAGGGCCAGATACG. The chain uses TRBV19 and TRBJ2-3; 9 bases agree with TRBD1. The CDR3 end falls 3 residues outside the read, so it is completed with the germline J gene. The V gene end was trimmed by 0 bases and the J gene end by 4 bases; junction bases not matched to a gene: 17. The CDR3 runs 20 residues. Germline CDR1 LNHDA, CDR2 SQIVND (reference sequence). The full variable domain, rest sourced from reference TRBV19 and TRBJ2-3, is DGGITQSPKYLFRKEGQNVTLSCEQNLNHDAMYWYRQDPGQGLRLIYYSQIVNDFQKGDIAEGYSVSREKKESFPLTVTSAQKNPTAFYLCASSIDLEDRGDLGPDTQYFGPGTRLTVL.

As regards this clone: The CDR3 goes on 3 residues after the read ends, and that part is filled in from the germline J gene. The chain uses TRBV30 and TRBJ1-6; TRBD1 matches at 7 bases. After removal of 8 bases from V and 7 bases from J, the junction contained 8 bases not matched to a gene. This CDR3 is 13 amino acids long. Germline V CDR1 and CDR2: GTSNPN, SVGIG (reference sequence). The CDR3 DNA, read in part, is TGTGCCCAGCAAGGGGGCCTAAATTCACCC. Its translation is CAQQGGLNSP. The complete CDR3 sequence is CAQQGGLNSPLHF.

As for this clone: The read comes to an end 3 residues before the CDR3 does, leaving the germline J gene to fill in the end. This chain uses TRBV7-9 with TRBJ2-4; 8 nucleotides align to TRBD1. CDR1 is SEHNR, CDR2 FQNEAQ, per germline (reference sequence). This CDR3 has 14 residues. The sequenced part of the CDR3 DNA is TGTGCCAGCAGCTTAGACCAGGGGGCGCGGGGT. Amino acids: CASSLDQGARG. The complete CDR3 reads CASSLDQGARGQYF.

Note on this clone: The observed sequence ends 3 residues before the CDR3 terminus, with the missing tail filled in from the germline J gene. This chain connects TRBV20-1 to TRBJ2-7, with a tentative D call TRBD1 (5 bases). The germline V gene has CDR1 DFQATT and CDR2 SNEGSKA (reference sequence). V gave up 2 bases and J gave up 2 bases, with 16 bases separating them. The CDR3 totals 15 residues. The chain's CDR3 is CSARTVSLGAYEQYF. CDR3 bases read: TGCAGTGCTAGAACCGTAAGCCTAGGGGCCTACGAG.

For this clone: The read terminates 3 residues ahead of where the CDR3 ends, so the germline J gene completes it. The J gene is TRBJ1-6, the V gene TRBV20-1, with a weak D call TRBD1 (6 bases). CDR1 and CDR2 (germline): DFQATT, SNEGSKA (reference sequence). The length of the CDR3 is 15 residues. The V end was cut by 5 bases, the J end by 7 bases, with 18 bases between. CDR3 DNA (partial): TGCAGTGCTCGAGTAACAGGGAGTGGGAATTCACCC. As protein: CSARVTGSGNSP. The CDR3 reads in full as CSARVTGSGNSPLHF.

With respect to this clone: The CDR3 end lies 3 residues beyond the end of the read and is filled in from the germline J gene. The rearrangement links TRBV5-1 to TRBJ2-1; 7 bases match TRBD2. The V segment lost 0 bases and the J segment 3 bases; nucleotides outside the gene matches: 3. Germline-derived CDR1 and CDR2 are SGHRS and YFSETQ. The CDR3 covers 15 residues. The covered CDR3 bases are TGCGCCAGCAGCTTGGTTTCGGGGGGCTACAATGAG. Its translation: CASSLVSGGYNE. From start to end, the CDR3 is CASSLVSGGYNEQFF.

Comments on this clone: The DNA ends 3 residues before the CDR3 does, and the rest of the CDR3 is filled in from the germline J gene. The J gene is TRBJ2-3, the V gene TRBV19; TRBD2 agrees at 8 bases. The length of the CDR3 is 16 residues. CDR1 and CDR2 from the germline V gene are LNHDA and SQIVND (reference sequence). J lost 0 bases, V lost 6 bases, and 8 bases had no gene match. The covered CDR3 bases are TGTGCCAGTAGCGGGGGGGGGCACCCTAGCACAGATACG. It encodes CASSGGGHPSTDT. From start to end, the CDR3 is CASSGGGHPSTDTQYF.

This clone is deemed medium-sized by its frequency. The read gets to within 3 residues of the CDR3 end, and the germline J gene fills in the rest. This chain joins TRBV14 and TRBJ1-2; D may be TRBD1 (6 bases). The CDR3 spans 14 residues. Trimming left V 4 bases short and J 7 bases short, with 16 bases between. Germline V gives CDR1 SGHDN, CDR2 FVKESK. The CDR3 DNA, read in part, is TGTGCCAGCAGCCCCCTTGGAGGGGGGGCTGGC. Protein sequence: CASSPLGGGAG. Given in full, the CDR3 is CASSPLGGGAGYTF.

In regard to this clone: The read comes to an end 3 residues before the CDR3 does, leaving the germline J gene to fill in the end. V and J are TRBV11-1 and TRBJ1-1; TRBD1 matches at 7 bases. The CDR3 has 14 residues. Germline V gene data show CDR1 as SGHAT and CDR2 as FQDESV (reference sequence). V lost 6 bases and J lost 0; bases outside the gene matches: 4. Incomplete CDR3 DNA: TGTGCCAGCAGGGGGGGACAGCTGAACACTGAA. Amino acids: CASRGGQLNTE. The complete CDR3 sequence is CASRGGQLNTEAFF.

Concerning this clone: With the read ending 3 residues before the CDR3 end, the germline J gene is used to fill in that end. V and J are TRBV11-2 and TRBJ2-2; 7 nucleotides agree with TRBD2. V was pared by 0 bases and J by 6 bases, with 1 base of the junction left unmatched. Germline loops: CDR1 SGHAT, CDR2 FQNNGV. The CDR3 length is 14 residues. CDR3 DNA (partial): TGTGCCAGCAGCTTAGAACTAGCGTCCGGGGAG. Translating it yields CASSLELASGE. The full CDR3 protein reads CASSLELASGELFF. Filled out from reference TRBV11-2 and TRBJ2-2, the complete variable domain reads EAGVAQSPRYKIIEKRQSVAFWCNPISGHATLYWYQQILGQGPKLLIQFQNNGVVDDSQLPKDRFSAERLKGVDSTLKIQPAKLEDSAVYLCASSLELASGELFFGEGSRLTVL.

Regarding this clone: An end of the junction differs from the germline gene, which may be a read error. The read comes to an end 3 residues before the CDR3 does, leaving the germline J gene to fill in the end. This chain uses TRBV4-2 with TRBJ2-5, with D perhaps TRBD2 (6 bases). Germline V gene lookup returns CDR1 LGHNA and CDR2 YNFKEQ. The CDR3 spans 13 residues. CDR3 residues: CASSTGTPGTQYF. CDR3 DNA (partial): TGCGCCAGCAGCACCGGGACTCCAGGGACC.

The CDR3 sequence is CSAILSRTGELFF. The sequenced CDR3 bases are TGCAGTGCTATTCTAAGTCGGACCGGGGAG. The chain is built from TRBV20-1 and TRBJ2-2; D ambiguous. The read falls 3 residues short of the CDR3 end, and the missing part is taken from the germline J gene. Germline V gene lookup returns CDR1 DFQATT and CDR2 SNEGSKA (reference sequence). The CDR3 runs to 13 residues. Trimming cost V 4 bases and J 5 bases, with 11 bases left between them.

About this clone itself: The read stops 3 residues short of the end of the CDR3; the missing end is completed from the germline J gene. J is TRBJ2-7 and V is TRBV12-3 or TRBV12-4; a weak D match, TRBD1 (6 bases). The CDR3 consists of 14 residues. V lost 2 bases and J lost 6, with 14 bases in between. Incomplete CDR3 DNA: TGTGCCAGCAGTTTATGGGATCAAGGGGGCGAG. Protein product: CASSLWDQGGE. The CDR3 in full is CASSLWDQGGEQYF.

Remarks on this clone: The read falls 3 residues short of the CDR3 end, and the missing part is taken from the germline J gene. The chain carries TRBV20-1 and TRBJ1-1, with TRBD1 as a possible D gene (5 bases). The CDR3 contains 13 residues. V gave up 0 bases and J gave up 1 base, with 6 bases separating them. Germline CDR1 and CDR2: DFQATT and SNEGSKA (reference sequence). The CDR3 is CSARDGGNTEAFF. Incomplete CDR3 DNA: TGCAGTGCTAGAGACGGGGGGAACACTGAA.

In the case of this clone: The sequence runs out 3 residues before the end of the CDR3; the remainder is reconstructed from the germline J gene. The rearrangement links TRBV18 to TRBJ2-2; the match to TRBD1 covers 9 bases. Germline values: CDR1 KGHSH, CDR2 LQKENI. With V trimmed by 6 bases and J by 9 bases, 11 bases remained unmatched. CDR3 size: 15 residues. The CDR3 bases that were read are TGTGCCAGCTCCCACAGGGGACAGGGCCCCCGGGAG. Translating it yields CASSHRGQGPRE. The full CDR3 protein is CASSHRGQGPRELFF.

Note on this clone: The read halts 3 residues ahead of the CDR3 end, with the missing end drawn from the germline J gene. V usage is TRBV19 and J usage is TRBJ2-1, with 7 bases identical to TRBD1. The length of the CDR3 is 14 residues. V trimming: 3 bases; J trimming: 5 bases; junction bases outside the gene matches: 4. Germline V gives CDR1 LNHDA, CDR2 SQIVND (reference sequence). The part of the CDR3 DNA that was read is TGTGCCAGTAGTATTGGGGGACAGAACAATGAG. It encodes CASSIGGQNNE. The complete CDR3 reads CASSIGGQNNEQFF.

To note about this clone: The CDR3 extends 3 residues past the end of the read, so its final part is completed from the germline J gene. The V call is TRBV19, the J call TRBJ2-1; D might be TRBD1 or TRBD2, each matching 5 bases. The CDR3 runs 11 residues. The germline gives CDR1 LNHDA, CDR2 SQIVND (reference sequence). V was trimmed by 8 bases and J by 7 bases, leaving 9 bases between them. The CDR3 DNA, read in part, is TGTGCCAGTGGCAGGGAGAATGAG. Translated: CASGRENE. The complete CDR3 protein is CASGRENEQFF.